These 13 T cell receptor beta chains were all obtained from the same sample, sequenced in a study of Ad26.COV2.S vaccination and SARS-CoV-2 variants. The method was immunoSEQ multiplex PCR; TCRdb's version includes in-frame clones alone and lacks a portion of them. The sample lists about 320,000 clones, approximately 86% occurring once. Treatment: approximately 18 received Ad26.COV2.S at low or high dose, single or two shots; 5 received placebo; per-sample allocation not given. Vaccine and placebo recipients were sampled on day 63 after the first injection. Sequencing used peripheral blood, obtained in a trial of Ad26.COV2.S vaccine versus placebo. These receptors were collected from a person between 18 and 60 years old who received the Ad26.COV2.S COVID-19 vaccine or a placebo.

The V and J genes are TRBV3-1 (or the pseudogene TRBV3-2) and TRBJ2-1; the match to TRBD2 covers 7 bases. This CDR3 is built from 14 residues. The junction had 3 bases not matched to a gene; V was cut back by 1 base and J by 6 bases. The germline gives CDR1 LGHDT, CDR2 YNNKEL (reference sequence). CDR3 sequence reads: CASSQVGGGNEQFF. CDR3 coding DNA: TGTGCCAGCAGCCAAGTTGGGGGGGGCAATGAGCAGTTCTTC.

The chain is built from TRBV7-2 and TRBJ2-5, with D possibly being TRBD2 (7 bases). V was cut by 1 base and J by 3 bases, with 12 bases left in between. Germline V CDR1 and CDR2: SGHTA, FQGNSA. The CDR3 extends over 15 amino acids. Here the CDR3 reads CASSLVRGREETQYF. The DNA for the CDR3 is TGTGCCAGCAGCTTAGTGCGGGGGCGAGAAGAGACCCAGTACTTC.

Ten or more counts support this clone. The chain links TRBV27 to TRBJ1-5; no reliable D call. The CDR3 consists of 17 residues. Germline CDR1 MNHEY, CDR2 SMNVEV (reference sequence). V lost 0 bases to trimming and J lost 0 bases, with 12 bases between them. The DNA of the CDR3 is TGTGCCAGCAGTTTATCGAAGTACAGCTTTAGCAATCAGCCCCAGCATTTT. It codes for CASSLSKYSFSNQPQHF.

This sequence joins TRBV2 and TRBJ2-7, with TRBD1 matching over 7 bases. This CDR3 has 15 residues. Germline values: CDR1 SNHLY, CDR2 FYNNEI. V lost 0 bases to trimming and J lost 1 base; unmatched junction nucleotides: 3. The CDR3: CASSEAQGQSYEQYF. The CDR3 DNA sequence: TGTGCCAGCAGTGAAGCACAGGGACAGTCCTACGAGCAGTACTTC.

V and J are TRBV5-1 and TRBJ2-3, with 11 positions matching TRBD2. There are 17 residues in the CDR3. V dropped 0 bases and J dropped 3; count of bases not matched to a gene: 6. Germline V CDR1 and CDR2: SGHRS, YFSETQ. The CDR3 spells CASSLAVAGGPTDTQYF. The CDR3 bases are TGCGCCAGCAGCTTGGCGGTAGCGGGGGGGCCTACAGATACGCAGTATTTT.

The J gene is TRBJ1-2, the V gene TRBV7-2, with a weak D call TRBD1 (5 bases). Germline V gene sequence: CDR1 SGHTA, CDR2 FQGNSA. V lost 4 bases and J lost 6, with 9 bases in between. The length of the CDR3 is 12 residues. The CDR3: CASSYLGDGYTF. The CDR3 DNA sequence: TGTGCCAGCAGCTACCTAGGGGATGGCTACACCTTC.

The chain employs TRBV2 and TRBJ1-5; D possibly corresponds to TRBD1 (5 bases). This CDR3 contains 13 residues. CDR1 and CDR2 from the germline V gene are SNHLY and FYNNEI. The V and J ends lost 2 bases and 6 bases respectively, with 8 bases between them. This CDR3 is CASSENGGQPQHF. The DNA of the CDR3 is TGTGCCAGCAGTGAAAACGGGGGTCAGCCCCAGCATTTT.

The V gene is TRBV7-2, the J gene TRBJ1-3; D not resolved. V was shortened by 7 bases and J by 0 bases, with 13 bases between the two germline ends. In germline, CDR1 is SGHTA, CDR2 FQGNSA. The CDR3 length is 15 residues. As DNA, the CDR3 is TGTGCCAGCACCCCGTCTGGACTCTCTGGAAACACCATATATTTT. This gives the protein CASTPSGLSGNTIYF.

Turning to this clone: Sequence at one end of the junction differs from germline and may be a read error. The chain has TRBV7-9 and TRBJ1-2; tentative D call: TRBD1 (5 bases). The CDR3 sequence is 12 residues long. Germline V gene lookup returns CDR1 SEHNR and CDR2 FQNEAQ (reference sequence). Here the CDR3 reads CASSPSDTLAVF. The CDR3, as DNA: TGTGCCAGCAGCCCCTCGGACACCCTGGCGGTATTC. The full variable domain, its missing parts supplied by reference TRBV7-9 and TRBJ1-2, is DTGVSQNPRHKITKRGQNVTFRCDPISEHNRLYWYRQTLGQGPEFLTYFQNEAQLEKSRLLSDRFSAERPKGSFSTLEIQRTEQGDSAMYLCASSPSDTLAVFGSGTRLTVV.

This clone was seen only once. The chain employs TRBV9 and TRBJ1-1; 7 bases agree with TRBD1. CDR1 is SGDLS and CDR2 is YYNGEE in the germline V gene. The CDR3 is 15 amino acids. After removal of 4 bases from V and 3 bases from J, the junction contained 9 bases not matched to a gene. CDR3 sequence: CASSSDRDGHTEAFF. The CDR3 coding sequence is TGTGCCAGCAGCTCAGACAGGGATGGGCACACTGAAGCTTTCTTT.

The chain links TRBV6-5 to TRBJ1-2; no firm D call. Trimming pared 4 bases from V and 6 bases from J, leaving 21 bases between. Germline V gene sequence: CDR1 MNHEY, CDR2 SVGAGI. The CDR3 contains 16 residues. The CDR3 sequence: CASSSPAPHLGDGYTF. CDR3 coding DNA: TGTGCCAGCAGTTCTCCGGCCCCTCACTTAGGCGATGGCTACACCTTC.

The gene calls are TRBV7-2 and TRBJ1-2, with 8 positions matching TRBD1. Trimming at V came to 6 bases and at J to 4 bases, leaving 13 bases not matched to a gene. The CDR3 runs 16 residues. The germline gives CDR1 SGHTA, CDR2 FQGNSA. CDR3 DNA: TGTGCCAGCAGAGGAGGGGCAGGGGGCGCGGGCTATGGCTACACCTTC. Translating gives CASRGGAGGAGYGYTF.

The V gene is TRBV20-1, the J gene TRBJ1-2; D remains unclear. The length of the CDR3 is 10 residues. Germline-derived CDR1 and CDR2 are DFQATT and SNEGSKA (reference sequence). V was clipped by 7 bases and J by 8 bases, with 11 bases between them. The CDR3 DNA reads TGCAGTGTCAGACTACAGGGCTACACCTTC. This encodes CSVRLQGYTF.